This passage covers 8 T cell receptor beta chains from one sample sequenced in a study of post-analysis software for immune sequencing data (dated by TCRdb to between 2015 and 2017). What the work shows at the level of the full study, not this receptor alone: Four or five TRBV segments, including TRBV5-6, TRBV5-1 and TRBV20-1, were significantly more frequent in patients than controls.

The antigens these receptors bind are not known. The library relied on PCR. Reads for this sample came from an Illumina HiSeq 2500. To reduce PCR and sequencing biases, unique molecular identifiers were incorporated into the TCR beta cDNA libraries. TCRdb reworked the public reads: Q25 trimming with fastp, MiXCR clone assembly, productive beta chains retained. Entries that share a CDR3 protein sequence are merged under the most common genes and DNA. In this sample the table shows 400,000 to 500,000 distinct CDR3 sequences, approximately 39% of which occur a single time. 7.6% of the sample comes from the top ten. Input material: blood. The receptors come from a girl aged 2 to 10 with multiple sclerosis.

The chain uses TRBV5-1 and TRBJ2-5, with TRBD1 identical over 8 bases. Germline loops: CDR1 SGHRS, CDR2 YFSETQ. The CDR3 is 15 amino acids. The junction had 7 bases not matched to a gene; V was cut back by 4 bases and J by 2 bases. CDR3 DNA sequence: TGCGCCAGCAGCGCAGGGGGCGGAGGGCAAGAGACCCAGTACTTC. Translating it yields CASSAGGGGQETQYF.

The J gene is TRBJ1-5, the V gene TRBV20-1; 8 bases agree with TRBD1. V lost 4 bases to trimming and J lost 0 bases; unmatched junction nucleotides: 5. Germline CDR1 is DFQATT and CDR2 is SNEGSKA (reference sequence). The CDR3 is 15 residues long. The CDR3 is CSATGGGGSNQPQHF. The CDR3 nucleotides are TGCAGTGCTACAGGGGGCGGGGGTAGCAATCAGCCCCAGCATTTT.

V gene TRBV5-1 combines with J gene TRBJ2-3, with 8 positions matching TRBD2. The CDR3 totals 16 residues. V gave up 4 bases and J gave up 2 bases; unmatched junction bases: 9. Per the germline V gene, CDR1 is SGHRS and CDR2 is YFSETQ. The CDR3 protein is CASSRVSGTVTDTQYF. CDR3 bases: TGCGCCAGCAGCAGGGTTAGCGGGACCGTCACAGATACGCAGTATTTT.

The chain employs TRBV14 and TRBJ2-1; no definite D call. Per germline, CDR1 SGHDN and CDR2 FVKESK. V was shortened by 0 bases and J by 6 bases, with 9 bases between the two germline ends. The CDR3 is 14 amino acids. CDR3 bases: TGTGCCAGCAGCCAAGAACGCCCAATCAATGAGCAGTTCTTC. This codes for CASSQERPINEQFF.

The chain carries TRBV20-1 and TRBJ1-2, with D perhaps TRBD1 (5 bases). This CDR3 has 14 amino acids. CDR1 DFQATT and CDR2 SNEGSKA come from the germline V gene (reference sequence). The V end was cut by 0 bases, the J end by 2 bases, with 10 bases between. CDR3 DNA: TGCAGTGCTAGAGATCGAGGGGCGAACTATGGCTACACCTTC. Translated, it gives CSARDRGANYGYTF.

V and J are TRBV7-9 and TRBJ2-7, with 8 bases lining up with TRBD2. V shed 5 bases, J shed 3 bases, and the junction held 12 bases outside the gene matches. In germline, CDR1 is SEHNR, CDR2 FQNEAQ (reference sequence). The CDR3 length is 16 residues. The CDR3 loop reads CASSPPSGGGHYEQYF. CDR3 nucleotide sequence: TGTGCCAGCAGCCCTCCCTCAGGCGGGGGGCACTACGAGCAGTACTTC.

The V and J genes are TRBV5-1 and TRBJ2-1; no clear D. V lost 3 bases and J 6 bases, leaving 13 bases between the germline ends. Germline V CDR1 and CDR2: SGHRS, YFSETQ. This CDR3 spans 14 amino acids. The CDR3 region is CASSWAGGINEQFF. The CDR3 DNA reads TGCGCCAGCAGCTGGGCCGGCGGCATCAATGAGCAGTTCTTC.

The chain joins TRBV29-1 to TRBJ2-1; 10 bases line up with TRBD2. V gave up 5 bases and J gave up 6 bases; unmatched junction bases: 7. The CDR3 loop spans 14 amino acids. Per germline, CDR1 SQVTM and CDR2 ANQGSEA. CDR3: CSVWLAGGGNEQFF. The CDR3 DNA is TGCAGCGTTTGGTTAGCGGGAGGAGGCAATGAGCAGTTCTTC.